These 14 T cell receptor beta chains were sequenced from one sample in a study of blood T cell repertoires in COVID-19. Only in-frame clones appear in the TCRdb table, and some are missing; sequencing was by immunoSEQ multiplex PCR. The sample lists 360,000 or so clones, around 90% occurring once. Material: peripheral blood. These receptor sequences come from an older woman with COVID-19, enrolled during active disease.

This chain joins TRBV2 and TRBJ1-5; tentative D call: TRBD1 (6 bases). CDR1 and CDR2 from the germline V gene are SNHLY and FYNNEI. Trimming pared 5 bases from V and 1 base from J, leaving 12 bases between. This CDR3 contains 15 residues. The CDR3 protein is CASSQGSRSNQPQHF. CDR3 DNA: TGTGCCAGCAGTCAGGGGAGTCGAAGCAATCAGCCCCAGCATTTT.

The V gene is TRBV18, the J gene TRBJ1-2, with 10 bases matching TRBD1. The J segment lost 8 bases and the V segment lost 4 bases, leaving 10 bases of the junction unmatched. This CDR3 spans 15 amino acids. Germline V gene lookup returns CDR1 KGHSH and CDR2 LQKENI. CDR3 nucleotides: TGTGCCAGCTCACTTGGGGACAGGGGCTATTACGGCTACACCTTC. This translates into CASSLGDRGYYGYTF.

V gene TRBV2 combines with J gene TRBJ1-6; D is possibly TRBD1 (6 bases). Germline V gene lookup returns CDR1 SNHLY and CDR2 FYNNEI. This CDR3 contains 14 residues. Trimming pared 7 bases from V and 9 bases from J, leaving 16 bases between. DNA of the CDR3: TGTGCCAGCAATCTGGACAGTTGGGGTTCACCCCTCCACTTT. Its translation: CASNLDSWGSPLHF.

This sequence joins TRBV27 and TRBJ1-1; D gene unclear. Germline CDR1 is MNHEY and CDR2 is SMNVEV (reference sequence). The CDR3 runs to 14 residues. Trimming pared 4 bases from V and 2 bases from J, leaving 11 bases between. Here the CDR3 DNA reads TGTGCCAGCAGTTCACGAGTTCTCAACACTGAAGCTTTCTTT. This sequence encodes CASSSRVLNTEAFF.

This chain joins TRBV7-8 and TRBJ2-6; D perhaps matches TRBD1 (5 bases). Trimming stripped 5 bases from V and 0 bases from J, with 20 bases between. Germline CDR1 and CDR2: SGHVS and FQNEAQ. The CDR3 consists of 19 residues. The DNA for the CDR3 is TGTGCCAGCAGCAAAGGTACAGGAGAGAGGAGCTCTGGGGCCAACGTCCTGACTTTC. This codes for CASSKGTGERSSGANVLTF. The variable domain in full, with the rest retrieved from reference TRBV7-8 and TRBJ2-6, is GAGVSQSPRYKVAKRGQDVALRCDPISGHVSLFWYQQALGQGPEFLTYFQNEAQLDKSGLPSDRFFAERPEGSVSTLKIQRTQQEDSAVYLCASSKGTGERSSGANVLTFGAGSRLTVL.

The chain links TRBV2 to TRBJ2-5; the match to TRBD1 covers 10 bases. The ends lost 6 bases at V and 4 bases at J; junction bases unmatched: 8. Germline CDR1 SNHLY, CDR2 FYNNEI. The CDR3 runs to 15 residues. The CDR3 DNA reads as TGTGCCAGCAGAAAGACAGGGGGCTACGGAGAGACCCAGTACTTC. Its protein product is CASRKTGGYGETQYF.

The chain is built from TRBV5-4 and TRBJ1-4, with D possibly being TRBD1 (5 bases). The CDR3 has 15 amino acids. Germline V lookup: CDR1 SGHNT, CDR2 YYREEE (reference sequence). V gave up 0 bases and J gave up 6 bases, with 12 bases separating them. CDR3 in DNA: TGTGCCAGCAGCTTGGGGGGGGGACGGGATGAAAAACTGTTTTTT. It is translated as CASSLGGGRDEKLFF.

The J gene is TRBJ1-3, the V gene TRBV2; TRBD1 aligns across 7 bases. J was trimmed by 3 bases and V by 6 bases; bases with no gene match: 11. The CDR3 loop spans 16 amino acids. Germline lookup yields CDR1 SNHLY and CDR2 FYNNEI. The CDR3 DNA reads TGTGCCAGCAGCCGACAGGGTCTCGGAAATGGAAACACCATATATTTT. Protein sequence: CASSRQGLGNGNTIYF.

This chain uses TRBV27 with TRBJ1-4; D might be TRBD1 (6 bases). The CDR3 spans 14 residues. Germline V gene sequence: CDR1 MNHEY, CDR2 SMNVEV (reference sequence). With 4 bases removed from V and 4 bases from J, the gap between germline ends came to 10 bases. The CDR3: CASSSRGGNEKLFF. For the CDR3, the DNA is TGTGCCAGCAGTTCCAGGGGCGGTAATGAAAAACTGTTTTTT.

V and J are TRBV5-1 and TRBJ1-2; D remains ambiguous. This CDR3 comprises 14 residues. V was clipped by 0 bases and J by 4 bases, with 10 bases between them. Germline assignment: CDR1 SGHRS and CDR2 YFSETQ. DNA for the CDR3: TGCGCCAGCAGCTTGGGTCCAGGCCCCTATGGCTACACCTTC. Its translation: CASSLGPGPYGYTF.

The V gene is TRBV25-1, the J gene TRBJ1-1, with TRBD1 matching over 7 bases. J was trimmed by 6 bases and V by 6 bases; bases with no gene match: 7. CDR3 length equals 13 residues. The germline V gene has CDR1 MGHDK and CDR2 SYGVNS. The CDR3 region has the DNA TGTGCCAGCAGAAACAGGGGTAACGCTGAAGCTTTCTTT. Its translation: CASRNRGNAEAFF.

The V call is TRBV5-8, the J call TRBJ2-1; no firm D call. Per germline, CDR1 SGHTS and CDR2 YDEGEE. Trimming took off 5 bases at V and 0 bases at J, with 12 bases between the two ends. This CDR3 has 15 residues. CDR3 residues: CASSRAGSSYNEQFF. CDR3 DNA sequence: TGTGCCAGCAGTCGAGCAGGCAGCTCCTACAATGAGCAGTTCTTC.

A remark on this clone: A read error may account for a junction end that differs from germline. The chain links TRBV7-7 to TRBJ1-4; 8 bases align to TRBD1. Germline CDR1 and CDR2: SSHAT and FNYEAQ (reference sequence). The CDR3 runs to 15 residues. For the CDR3, the DNA is TGTGCTAGCAGAGAGACAGGGGAAACTAATGAAAAACTGTTTTTT. It encodes CASRETGETNEKLFF.

V usage is TRBV5-6 and J usage is TRBJ2-2; D possibly corresponds to TRBD1 (6 bases). Trimming left V 3 bases short and J 2 bases short, with 20 bases between. The CDR3 loop spans 18 amino acids. Germline values: CDR1 SGHDT, CDR2 YYEEEE. CDR3 nucleotides: TGTGCCAGCAGCTACCCTACAGGGTTACGGTTCAACACCGGGGAGCTGTTTTTT. Its translation is CASSYPTGLRFNTGELFF. Full variable domain (remainder filled in from reference TRBV5-6 and TRBJ2-2): DAGVTQSPTHLIKTRGQQVTLRCSPKSGHDTVSWYQQALGQGPQFIFQYYEEEERQRGNFPDRFSGHQFPNYSSELNVNALLLGDSALYLCASSYPTGLRFNTGELFFGEGSRLTVL.